The 8 T cell receptor beta chains in this list originate from one sample, sequenced in a study of blood T cell repertoires in COVID-19 (dated by TCRdb to 2018 to 2021). Receptor amplification or capture employed the immunoSEQ multiplex PCR assay. TCRdb took this table from immuneACCESS and kept in-frame rearrangements with V and J called. Such tables lack part of the clones; where checked against another copy, unresolved V genes explain under half of the gap, and the rest is unexplained. The sample profile shows roughly 120,000 clones; 55% to 75% of them were found once. Jointly, the top ten make up approximately 0.86% of the sample. The sample taken for sequencing was peripheral blood. These receptors were collected from a human donor with acute or convalescent COVID-19. The donor label of this sample is uncertain.

This chain links TRBV19 with TRBJ1-1; D not certain. The germline CDR1 and CDR2 sequences are LNHDA and SQIVND (reference sequence). Trimming removed 0 bases at V and 4 bases at J, with 9 bases between. The CDR3 length is 14 residues. The chain's CDR3 is CASSIDSEATEAFF. The DNA of the CDR3 is TGTGCCAGTAGTATAGATTCTGAAGCCACTGAAGCTTTCTTT.

This rearrangement joins TRBV4-2 to TRBJ1-5; 9 bases align to TRBD1. The junction had 3 bases not matched to a gene; V was cut back by 0 bases and J by 6 bases. The CDR3 length is 15 residues. In germline, CDR1 is LGHNA, CDR2 YNFKEQ. The CDR3 DNA is TGTGCCAGCAGCCAAGATGGGACAGGGCTTCAGCCCCAGCATTTT. Amino acids: CASSQDGTGLQPQHF.

In this sample, this clone turned up many times. The chain links TRBV4-1 to TRBJ2-2; D call uncertain. V gave up 1 base and J gave up 3 bases, with 12 bases separating them. Germline-derived CDR1 and CDR2 are MGHRA and YSYEKL. The CDR3 is 16 amino acids. CDR3 region: CASSQGRVSDTGELFF. The DNA of the CDR3 is TGCGCCAGCAGCCAAGGCCGGGTATCGGACACCGGGGAGCTGTTTTTT.

This rearrangement joins TRBV2 to TRBJ2-1, with D unclear. Trimming removed 0 bases from V and 9 bases from J, with 15 bases in between. Germline-derived CDR1 and CDR2 are SNHLY and FYNNEI. The CDR3 consists of 15 residues. The CDR3 coding sequence is TGTGCCAGCAGTGAAGCTTCTCAATTCGGCGGTGAGCAGTTCTTC. This codes for CASSEASQFGGEQFF.

The chain combines TRBV27 with TRBJ1-1; D is perhaps TRBD1 (6 bases). CDR1 and CDR2 from the germline V gene are MNHEY and SMNVEV (reference sequence). The CDR3 runs to 15 residues. V dropped 2 bases and J dropped 1 base, with 11 bases sitting between them. CDR3 nucleotides: TGTGCCAGCAGTTTACGGACAGCATCGAACACTGAAGCTTTCTTT. It codes for CASSLRTASNTEAFF.

J is TRBJ1-1 and V is TRBV6-5, with TRBD1 matching over 7 bases. The V segment lost 6 bases and the J segment 5 bases; nucleotides outside the gene matches: 9. Looked up from germline, CDR1 is MNHEY and CDR2 is SVGAGI. This CDR3 contains 14 residues. As DNA, the CDR3 is TGTGCCAGCAGCCAACAGGGGCCATCTACTGAAGCTTTCTTT. Encoded protein: CASSQQGPSTEAFF.

V is TRBV6-7 and J is TRBJ2-3; no firm D call. TRBV6-7 falls under the ORF class, with uncertain function. Trimming removed 0 bases from V and 0 bases from J, with 7 bases in between. The CDR3 totals 15 residues. Here the CDR3 DNA reads TGTGCCAGCAGTTACTCCGCGACTAGCACAGATACGCAGTATTTT. Amino acid sequence: CASSYSATSTDTQYF.

This clone was found once. The chain is built from TRBV19 and TRBJ2-1; no clear D. Deletions cut 5 bases from V and 6 bases from J, with 11 bases between. Germline loops: CDR1 LNHDA, CDR2 SQIVND (reference sequence). CDR3 length: 13 amino acids. CDR3 in DNA: TGTGCCAGTAGTCGAACTATTCTCAATGAGCAGTTCTTC. It yields the protein CASSRTILNEQFF.